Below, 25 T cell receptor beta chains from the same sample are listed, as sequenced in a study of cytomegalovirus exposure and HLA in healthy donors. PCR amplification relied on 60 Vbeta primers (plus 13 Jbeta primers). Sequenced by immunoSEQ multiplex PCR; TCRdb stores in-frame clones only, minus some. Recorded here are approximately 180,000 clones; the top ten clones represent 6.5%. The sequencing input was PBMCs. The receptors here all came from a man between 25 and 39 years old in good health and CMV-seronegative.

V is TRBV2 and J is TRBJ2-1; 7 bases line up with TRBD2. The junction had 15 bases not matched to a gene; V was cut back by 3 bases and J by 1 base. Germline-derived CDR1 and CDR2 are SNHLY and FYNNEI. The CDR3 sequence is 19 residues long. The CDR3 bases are TGTGCCAGCAGTGAGCCAGTGGGGGGAGGGAAAAAATCCTACAATGAGCAGTTCTTC. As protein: CASSEPVGGGKKSYNEQFF.

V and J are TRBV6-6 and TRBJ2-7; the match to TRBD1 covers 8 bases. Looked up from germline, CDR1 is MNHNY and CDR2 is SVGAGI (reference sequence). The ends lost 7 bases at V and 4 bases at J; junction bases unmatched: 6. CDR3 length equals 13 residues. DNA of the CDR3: TGTGCCAGCACCGACAGGGGCCAATACGAGCAGTACTTC. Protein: CASTDRGQYEQYF.

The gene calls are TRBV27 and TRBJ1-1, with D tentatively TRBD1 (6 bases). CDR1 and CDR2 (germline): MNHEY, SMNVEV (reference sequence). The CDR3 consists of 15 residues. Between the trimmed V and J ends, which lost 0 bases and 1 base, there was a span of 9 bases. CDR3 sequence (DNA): TGTGCCAGCAGTTTATCAGGACAGCCGAACACTGAAGCTTTCTTT. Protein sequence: CASSLSGQPNTEAFF.

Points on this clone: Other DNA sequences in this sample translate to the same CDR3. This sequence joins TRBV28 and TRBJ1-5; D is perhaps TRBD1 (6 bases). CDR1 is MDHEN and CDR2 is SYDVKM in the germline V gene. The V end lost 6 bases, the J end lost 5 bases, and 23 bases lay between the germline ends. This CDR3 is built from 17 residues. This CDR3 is CASRRDRWGAGYQPQHF. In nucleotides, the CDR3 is TGTGCCAGCAGGCGAGACAGGTGGGGTGCGGGCTATCAGCCCCAGCATTTT. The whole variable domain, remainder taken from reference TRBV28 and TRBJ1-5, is DVKVTQSSRYLVKRTGEKVFLECVQDMDHENMFWYRQDPGLGLRLIYFSYDVKMKEKGDIPEGYSVSREKKERFSLILESASTNQTSMYLCASRRDRWGAGYQPQHFGDGTRLSIL.

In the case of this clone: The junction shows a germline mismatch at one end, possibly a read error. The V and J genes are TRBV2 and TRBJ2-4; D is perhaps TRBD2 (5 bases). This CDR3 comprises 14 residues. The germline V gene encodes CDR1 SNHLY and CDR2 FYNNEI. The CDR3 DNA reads TGTGCCAGCCGTGAGGACTGGGGCAAAAACATTCAGTACTTC. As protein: CASREDWGKNIQYF.

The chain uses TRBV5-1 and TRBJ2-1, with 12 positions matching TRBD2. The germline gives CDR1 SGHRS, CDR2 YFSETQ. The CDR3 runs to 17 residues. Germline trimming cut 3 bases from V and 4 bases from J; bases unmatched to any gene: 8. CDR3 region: CASSSGGLAGGYNEQFF. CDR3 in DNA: TGCGCCAGCAGCTCGGGGGGACTAGCGGGCGGTTACAATGAGCAGTTCTTC. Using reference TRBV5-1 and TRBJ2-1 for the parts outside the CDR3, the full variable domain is KAGVTQTPRYLIKTRGQQVTLSCSPISGHRSVSWYQQTPGQGLQFLFEYFSETQRNKGNFPGRFSGRQFSNSRSEMNVSTLELGDSALYLCASSSGGLAGGYNEQFFGPGTRLTVL.

In DNA, the CDR3 is TGCGCCAGCAGCCAACAGGGAATTAACTATGGCTACACCTTC. Protein: CASSQQGINYGYTF. This chain connects TRBV5-1 to TRBJ1-2; TRBD1 is a possible D gene (6 bases). Looked up from germline, CDR1 is SGHRS and CDR2 is YFSETQ. This CDR3 has 14 amino acids. With 4 bases removed from V and 1 base from J, the gap between germline ends came to 11 bases. Based on the CDR3 plus reference TRBV5-1 and TRBJ1-2, the full variable domain is KAGVTQTPRYLIKTRGQQVTLSCSPISGHRSVSWYQQTPGQGLQFLFEYFSETQRNKGNFPGRFSGRQFSNSRSEMNVSTLELGDSALYLCASSQQGINYGYTFGSGTRLTVV.

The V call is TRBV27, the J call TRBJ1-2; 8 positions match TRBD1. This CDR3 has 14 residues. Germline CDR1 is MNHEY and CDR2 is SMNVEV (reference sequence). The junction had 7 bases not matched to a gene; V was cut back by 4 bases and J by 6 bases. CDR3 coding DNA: TGTGCCAGCAGTTCCTCCAGGGGGCCAGATGGCTACACCTTC. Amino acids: CASSSSRGPDGYTF.

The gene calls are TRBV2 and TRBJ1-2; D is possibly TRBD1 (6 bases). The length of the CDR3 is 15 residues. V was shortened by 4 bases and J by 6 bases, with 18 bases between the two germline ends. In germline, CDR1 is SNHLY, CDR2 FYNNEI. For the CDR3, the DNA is TGTGCCAGCAGTGTTTATGGGGGCGCAACGAATGGCTACACCTTC. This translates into CASSVYGGATNGYTF.

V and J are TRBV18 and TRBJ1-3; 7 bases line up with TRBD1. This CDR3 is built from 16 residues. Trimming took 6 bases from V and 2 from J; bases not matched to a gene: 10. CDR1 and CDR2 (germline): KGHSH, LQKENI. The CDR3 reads CASSQAAQGAGNTIYF. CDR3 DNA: TGTGCCAGCTCGCAAGCCGCCCAGGGGGCTGGAAACACCATATATTTT.

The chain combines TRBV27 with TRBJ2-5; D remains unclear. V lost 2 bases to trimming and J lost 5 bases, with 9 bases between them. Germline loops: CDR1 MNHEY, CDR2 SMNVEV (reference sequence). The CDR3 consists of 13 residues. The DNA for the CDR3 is TGTGCCAGCAGTTTACAGGCCTTCGAGACCCAGTACTTC. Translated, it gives CASSLQAFETQYF.

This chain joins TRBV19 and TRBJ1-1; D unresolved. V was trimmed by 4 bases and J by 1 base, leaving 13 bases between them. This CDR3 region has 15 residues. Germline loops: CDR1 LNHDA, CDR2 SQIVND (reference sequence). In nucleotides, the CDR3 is TGTGCCAGTAGTAGATGGGCAGGTACGAACACTGAAGCTTTCTTT. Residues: CASSRWAGTNTEAFF.

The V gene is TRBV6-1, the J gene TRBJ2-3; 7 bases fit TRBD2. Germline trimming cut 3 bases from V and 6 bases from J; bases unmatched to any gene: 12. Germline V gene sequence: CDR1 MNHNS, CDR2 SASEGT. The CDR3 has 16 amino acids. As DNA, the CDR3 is TGTGCCAGCAGTGAGATGGGGGGGACTCCTCCGGATACGCAGTATTTT. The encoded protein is CASSEMGGTPPDTQYF.

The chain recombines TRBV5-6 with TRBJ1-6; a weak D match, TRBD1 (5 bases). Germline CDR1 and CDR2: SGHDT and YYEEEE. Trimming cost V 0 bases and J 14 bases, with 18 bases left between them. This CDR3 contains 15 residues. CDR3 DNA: TGTGCCAGCAGCTTGGGGGGACGGCAGCCGGGGGCCCTCCACTTT. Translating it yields CASSLGGRQPGALHF.

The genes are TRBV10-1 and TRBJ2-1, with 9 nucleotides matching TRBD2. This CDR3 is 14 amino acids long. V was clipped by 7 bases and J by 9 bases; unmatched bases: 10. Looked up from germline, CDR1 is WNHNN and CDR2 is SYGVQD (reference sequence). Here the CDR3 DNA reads TGCGCCAGCAACGGGGAGCGGGGGGTTGTTGAGCAGTTCTTC. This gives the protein CASNGERGVVEQFF.

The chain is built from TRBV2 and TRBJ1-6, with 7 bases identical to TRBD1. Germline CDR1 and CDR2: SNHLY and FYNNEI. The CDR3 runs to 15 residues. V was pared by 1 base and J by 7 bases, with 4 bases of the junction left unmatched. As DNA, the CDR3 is TGTGCCAGCAGTGAAGTGGACAGGAAGAATTCACCCCTCCACTTT. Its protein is CASSEVDRKNSPLHF.

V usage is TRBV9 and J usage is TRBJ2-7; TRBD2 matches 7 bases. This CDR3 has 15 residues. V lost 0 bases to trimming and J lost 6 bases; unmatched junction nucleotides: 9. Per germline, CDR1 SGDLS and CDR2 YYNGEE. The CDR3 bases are TGTGCCAGCAGCGTAGTGGGAGGGGACTTCTCCGAGCAGTACTTC. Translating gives CASSVVGGDFSEQYF. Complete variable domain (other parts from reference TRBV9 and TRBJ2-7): DSGVTQTPKHLITATGQRVTLRCSPRSGDLSVYWYQQSLDQGLQFLIQYYNGEERAKGNILERFSAQQFPDLHSELNLSSLELGDSALYFCASSVVGGDFSEQYFGPGTRLTVT.

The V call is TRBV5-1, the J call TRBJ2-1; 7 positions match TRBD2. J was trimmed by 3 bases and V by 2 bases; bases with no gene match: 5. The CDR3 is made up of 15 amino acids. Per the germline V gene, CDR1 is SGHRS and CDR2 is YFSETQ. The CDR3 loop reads CASSFRAGIYNEQFF. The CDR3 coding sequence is TGCGCCAGCAGCTTCCGAGCGGGGATCTACAATGAGCAGTTCTTC.

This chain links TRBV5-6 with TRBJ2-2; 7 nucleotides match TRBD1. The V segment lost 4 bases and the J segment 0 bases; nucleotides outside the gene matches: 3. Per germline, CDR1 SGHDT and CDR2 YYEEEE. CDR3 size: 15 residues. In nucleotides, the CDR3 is TGTGCCAGCAGCGTAGACAGGGCGAACACCGGGGAGCTGTTTTTT. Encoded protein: CASSVDRANTGELFF.

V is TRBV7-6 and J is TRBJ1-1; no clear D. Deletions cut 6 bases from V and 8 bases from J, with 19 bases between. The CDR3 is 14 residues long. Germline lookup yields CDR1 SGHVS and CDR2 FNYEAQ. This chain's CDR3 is CASRSVEGRQEAFF. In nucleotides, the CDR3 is TGTGCCAGCAGATCGGTCGAGGGAAGGCAAGAAGCTTTCTTT.

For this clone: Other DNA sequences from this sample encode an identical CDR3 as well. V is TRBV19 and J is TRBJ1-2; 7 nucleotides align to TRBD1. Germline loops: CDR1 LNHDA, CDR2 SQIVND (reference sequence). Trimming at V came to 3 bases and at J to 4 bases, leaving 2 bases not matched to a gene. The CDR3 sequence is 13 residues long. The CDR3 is CASSMGQLYGYTF. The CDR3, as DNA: TGTGCCAGTAGTATGGGACAGCTCTATGGCTACACCTTC. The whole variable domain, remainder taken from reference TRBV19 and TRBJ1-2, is DGGITQSPKYLFRKEGQNVTLSCEQNLNHDAMYWYRQDPGQGLRLIYYSQIVNDFQKGDIAEGYSVSREKKESFPLTVTSAQKNPTAFYLCASSMGQLYGYTFGSGTRLTVV.

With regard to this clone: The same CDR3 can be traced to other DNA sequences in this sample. CDR3 protein: CASSSNSEQFF. The CDR3 bases are TGTGCCAGCAGCTCGAACTCTGAGCAGTTCTTC. V and J are TRBV5-6 and TRBJ2-1; D unresolved. Germline loops: CDR1 SGHDT, CDR2 YYEEEE. The CDR3 totals 11 residues. The ends were cut back, 3 bases at V and 9 bases at J, with 7 bases in the middle.

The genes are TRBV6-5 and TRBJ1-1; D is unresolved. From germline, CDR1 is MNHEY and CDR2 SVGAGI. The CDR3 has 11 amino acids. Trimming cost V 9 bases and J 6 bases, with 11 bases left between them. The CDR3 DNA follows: TGTGCCAGAAAAAGTGGGCCTGAAGCTTTCTTT. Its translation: CARKSGPEAFF.

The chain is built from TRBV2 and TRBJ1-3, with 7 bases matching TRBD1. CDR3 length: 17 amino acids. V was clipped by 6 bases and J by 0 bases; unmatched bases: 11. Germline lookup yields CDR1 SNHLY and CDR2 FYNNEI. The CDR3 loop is CASSQSGQAFSGNTIYF. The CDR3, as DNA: TGTGCCAGCAGCCAAAGTGGACAGGCCTTCTCTGGAAACACCATATATTTT.

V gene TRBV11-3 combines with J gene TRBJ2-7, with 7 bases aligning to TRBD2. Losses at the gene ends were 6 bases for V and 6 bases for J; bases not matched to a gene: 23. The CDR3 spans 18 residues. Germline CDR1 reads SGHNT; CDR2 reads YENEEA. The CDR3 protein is CASRTSWTRGELRGEQYF. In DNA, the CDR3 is TGTGCCAGCAGAACATCATGGACTCGGGGGGAACTGCGGGGCGAGCAGTACTTC.